What follows are 5 T cell receptor beta chains derived from one specimen sequenced in a study of blood T cells in healthy people across ages. With a J-beta primer mix and a sample-barcoded 5' primer, a second PCR ran roughly 7 to 11 cycles. TCRdb re-analysed the 5' RACE reads in MiXCR, keeping a single row per CDR3 protein. The sample includes hundreds of thousands of distinct CDR3 sequences, about 53% of them seen just once. Sequences were obtained from blood. The receptors derive from an elderly man in good health.

The gene calls are TRBV12-3 or TRBV12-4 and TRBJ2-3; D gene ambiguous. V shed 3 bases and J shed 0 bases, with 10 bases lying between them. The CDR3 loop spans 15 amino acids. The CDR3 loop reads CASSFSPLSTDTQYF. Written as DNA, the CDR3 is TGTGCCAGCAGTTTTTCGCCCCTTAGCACAGATACGCAGTATTTT.

The chain combines TRBV18 with TRBJ2-5, with D possibly TRBD1 on 6 matching bases. V lost 8 bases, J lost 5 bases, and 12 bases lay in between. CDR1 KGHSH and CDR2 LQKENI come from the germline V gene. The CDR3 spans 12 residues. The CDR3 here is CASALTGETQYF. The CDR3 DNA reads as TGTGCCAGCGCACTCACAGGGGAGACCCAGTACTTC.

This clonotype appeared once. The J gene is TRBJ2-1, the V gene TRBV12-3 or TRBV12-4; TRBD1 matches at 10 bases. This CDR3 has 17 amino acids. J gave up 7 bases and V 6 bases, and 15 bases lay outside the gene matches. The CDR3 sequence: CASSRRTPGQGWNEQFF. Written as DNA, the CDR3 is TGTGCCAGCAGCCGCCGAACCCCGGGACAGGGGTGGAATGAGCAGTTCTTC.

This clonotype was found a few times. This sequence joins TRBV10-3 and TRBJ1-1; D might be TRBD1 (6 bases). This CDR3 region has 14 residues. Germline V lookup: CDR1 ENHRY, CDR2 SYGVKD. The V end lost 4 bases, the J end lost 6 bases, and 15 bases lay between the germline ends. DNA for the CDR3: TGTGCCATCAGTGCCGTCGACAGGAAACCTGAAGCTTTCTTT. Amino acids: CAISAVDRKPEAFF.

V and J are TRBV21-1 and TRBJ1-6; the table names TRBD1, a call not compared with the DNA. TRBV21-1 counts as a pseudogene. The CDR3 spans 13 residues. The chain's CDR3 is CASNHRDNSPLHF. DNA of the CDR3: TGTGCCAGCAACCACAGGGACAATTCACCCCTCCACTTT.